This TCR beta chain was sequenced for a study of neoadjuvant anti-PD-1 for oral cavity cancer (dated by TCRdb to the early 2020s). Study-wide context: Before undergoing curative-intent surgical resection, most patients got three to four biweekly nivolumab doses at 3 mg/kg. A fourth nivolumab dose was given around day 43 to patients without progression, and definitive surgical resection was performed in those patients on days 50-56. Under RECIST 1.1, patients with complete response, partial response or stable disease were classed as responders, and patients with progression were classed as non-responders. An approximately 30% response rate was observed in the parent correlative cohort, in which 12 patients were included. General conclusions and limits of the study: Only three patients per response group were included in the TCR analyses, and the authors called for validation in larger cohorts. After neoadjuvant nivolumab, significantly higher T cell clonality (Gini index) was found within PBMCs in non-responders than in responders. Higher pretreatment blood Treg/Th17 ratios correlated with both higher pretreatment blood TCRbeta clonality and lower post-treatment tumor TCRbeta clonality.

The table lists this clone with a few counts. It has no known antigen specificity. Base qualities are not provided; no much larger clone lies one nucleotide away. For deep sequencing, each PBMC sample was run in six replicates, with libraries mostly built from approximately 0.45 ug of input genomic DNA. The immunoSEQ hsTCRbeta kit was used to prepare TCRbeta libraries, following the manufacturer's instructions. The completed libraries were mixed into a single pool at 3 nM, then sequenced with an Illumina NovaSeq 6000 S4 flow cell. In the authors' own workflow: The immunoSEQ Analyzer handled quality control and preprocessing of the raw data. The analysis was limited to productive rearrangements, and each clonotype was defined by a unique CDR3 amino acid sequence. Repertoire clonality was estimated as the Gini-Simpson index, which was computed with the R package tcR. Student's t test was used to compare Gini indices, while Pearson correlation assessed associations with tumor size change. The clones in this table, taken by TCRdb from immuneACCESS, are in-frame only. Not every clone is retained; where verified, under half of the shortfall comes from an unresolved V gene, and the cause of the rest is unknown. That table furnishes V, J and clone size, whereas the DNA furnished D and trimming. The sample table records 17,000 or so clones; around 60% of these occur just once. Clones ranked in the top ten supply about 2.6% of the sample.

In light of the paper, this sample's time point label describes: before neoadjuvant nivolumab. None of the patients had received prior systemic or radiation treatment, and all were newly diagnosed with stage II-IVA oral cavity squamous cell carcinoma. Everyone in the cohort had locally advanced, HPV-negative oral cavity squamous cell carcinoma. Peripheral blood mononuclear cells were analyzed directly, without maintenance or expansion in culture. The samples were obtained from a longitudinal correlative study of a single-arm phase II trial testing neoadjuvant nivolumab in oral cavity squamous cell carcinoma. Subject-matched pre- and post-treatment PBMCs and tumors from three responders and three non-responders were subjected to genomic DNA-based TCRbeta sequencing. Peripheral blood mononuclear cells were drawn once before nivolumab treatment and a second time after treatment, when surgery took place. Genomic DNA was isolated from PBMCs using the Maxwell RSC DNA from Cells kit.

The sequencing here drew on PBMCs, taken before nivolumab (anti-PD-1) treatment. This TCR was sampled from a person between 40 and 85 years old with oral cavity squamous cell carcinoma.

The nucleotides are TGTGCCATCAGTGTAGCAGGTCAGCCCCAGCATTTT. Its protein product is CAISVAGQPQHF. Recombination connected TRBV10-3 to TRBJ1-5; confidence is insufficient to name the D gene. The CDR3 spans 12 residues, from the cysteine through the phenylalanine. Solely the CDR3 DNA is kept, with 36 bases framed from the first base. Trimming removed 4 bases from V and 6 bases from J, leaving 7 bases between the germline ends. For CDR1 and CDR2, the germline V gene lists ENHRY and SYGVKD.